The clone carrying this TCR beta chain showed up many times. The antigen remains unidentified. V lost 1 base to trimming and J lost 7 bases, with 11 bases between them. The CDR3 is made up of 13 amino acids. CDR1 SGHRS and CDR2 YFSETQ come from the germline V gene. Each cDNA held unique molecular identifiers, and template switching gave it a universal primer site. TCRdb re-analysed the 5' RACE reads in MiXCR, keeping a single row per CDR3 protein. The sample includes around 480,000 distinct CDR3 sequences, 14% of them seen just once. This record comes from a study of identical twins. Study results and limitations: Cord blood's abundant beta clonotypes had fewer insertions, unlike memory repertoires. Shared out-of-frame alpha sequences (those common to twins) showed excess low generation probability.

The same data also went into a second study, on yellow fever vaccine responses in identical twins.

This clonotype was sampled from a woman younger than 30 in good health. The chain links TRBV5-1 to TRBJ1-1; tentative D call: TRBD1 (5 bases). Sequenced: CD4+ T cells sorted from blood. Here the CDR3 DNA reads TGCGCCAGCAGCTTGTTTCAGGGCCATGAAGCTTTCTTT. Translated, it gives CASSLFQGHEAFF.